The T cell receptor beta chain under discussion was sequenced for a study of shared clonotypes between healthy human individuals. Note on this clone: The antigen is not known.

Healthy and HIV-negative, the adult donors had no recent acute infections or vaccinations. V dropped 2 bases and J dropped 6; count of bases not matched to a gene: 10. CDR3 size: 16 residues. Per the germline V gene, CDR1 is SGHTA and CDR2 is FQGTGA. The deep-level immunoSEQ assay was used. The protocol was immunoSEQ multiplex PCR, while the TCRdb copy is restricted to in-frame clones and leaves out a portion. The sample carries more than 2,000,000 clones, approximately 95% recorded once. The study's findings and limits: Across several donors, naive CD4 shared around 5.1%, naive CD8 under 4%, memory CD4 roughly 2.2%, memory CD8 around 0.36%.

The sequence was collected from a man aged 18 to 30 in good health. Some clones in this sample may be carry-over from other donors' samples. The J gene is TRBJ2-1, the V gene TRBV7-3, with 7 nucleotides matching TRBD1. Sequenced sample: naive CD4+ T cells from PBMCs. The subset is: CD45RA+ positively selected. CDR3 sequence reads: CASSLFGLGQPNEQFF. As DNA, the CDR3 is TGTGCCAGCAGCTTATTCGGGCTGGGACAGCCCAATGAGCAGTTCTTC.